This entry features one TCR beta chain sequence. A read error may be the cause here, since a much bigger clone is one base away. This CDR3 has 14 amino acids. The germline V gene encodes CDR1 LGHNA and CDR2 YSLEER. V lost 8 bases and J lost 7, with 15 bases in between. A second PCR of roughly 6 to 12 cycles used a sample-barcoded 5' primer and a J-beta primer mix. A single record per CDR3 protein comes from TCRdb applying MiXCR to the 5' RACE reads. The sample consists of some 710,000 distinct CDR3 sequences, about half of them appearing once. The data originate from a study of blood T cells in healthy people across ages. Overall study context: The capture of about one barcoded beta molecule per two T cells was achieved by template switching.

The gene calls are TRBV4-3 and TRBJ1-6, with D perhaps matching TRBD1 (5 bases). The sequenced sample was blood. This TCR came from a man at least 80 years old in good health. The CDR3 DNA follows: TGCGCCAGCGGCCTAGGGCGGGGGAATTCACCCCTCCACTTT. As protein: CASGLGRGNSPLHF.